A selection of T cell receptor beta chains follows, all from one sample in a study of OX40 agonist ivuxolimab in advanced cancers. Assay used: immunoSEQ multiplex PCR; TCRdb lists only in-frame clones, some missing. The repertoire holds 60,000 to 75,000 clones, with roughly 87% as singletons. The sample was CD4+ or CD8+ T cells sorted from blood, taken in a trial of the OX40 agonist ivuxolimab. Receptor source: an adult with an advanced solid tumor such as melanoma, head and neck, liver or kidney cancer. Both conserved end residues are part of each CDR3. Fields, in order: CDR3 protein, CDR3 DNA, J gene, CDR3 length, V gene, clone size, D gene. A D gene is named only where the DNA matches it firmly. Where a row states a size, it is once, few, many or the class of an expanded clone; other rows omit it.

CDR3: CASSVGGWGETNYGYTF
DNA: TGTGCCAGCAGCGTAGGCGGTTGGGGAGAAACTAACTATGGCTACACCTTC
J: TRBJ1-2
length: 17
V: TRBV9
size: few
D: NA

CDR3: CASSHDRAQGGYTF
DNA: TGTGCCAGCAGCCACGACAGGGCCCAGGGAGGCTACACCTTC
J: TRBJ1-2
length: 14
V: TRBV7-9
size: NA
D: TRBD1

CDR3: CASSLGSNRGDYTF
DNA: TGCGCCAGCAGCTTGGGATCGAATCGGGGGGATTACACCTTC
J: TRBJ1-2
length: 14
V: TRBV5-1
size: NA
D: NA

CDR3: CASSPSIGVSYEQYF
DNA: TGTGCCAGCTCACCATCTATAGGGGTATCCTACGAGCAGTACTTC
J: TRBJ2-7
length: 15
V: TRBV18
size: NA
D: NA

CDR3: CASSNPLGGNSNQPQHF
DNA: TGTGCCAGTAGTAACCCCCTCGGGGGAAATAGCAATCAGCCCCAGCATTTT
J: TRBJ1-5
length: 17
V: TRBV19
size: NA
D: NA

CDR3: CASSQGVRRFPRASDGYTF
DNA: TGCGCCAGCAGCCAAGGGGTCCGCAGGTTCCCAAGGGCTTCTGATGGCTACACCTTC
J: TRBJ1-2
length: 19
V: TRBV4-3
size: NA
D: NA

CDR3: CASSETGAGKLFF
DNA: TGTGCCAGCAGTGAAACGGGGGCCGGGAAACTGTTTTTT
J: TRBJ1-4
length: 13
V: TRBV2
size: NA
D: NA

CDR3: CASSQADKAYEQYF
DNA: TGCGCCAGCAGCCAAGCCGACAAGGCCTACGAGCAGTACTTC
J: TRBJ2-7
length: 14
V: TRBV4-3
size: NA
D: NA

CDR3: CASSELWGAEAFF
DNA: TGTGCCAGCAGTGAGCTTTGGGGGGCTGAAGCTTTCTTT
J: TRBJ1-1
length: 13
V: TRBV6-1
size: NA
D: NA

CDR3: CASRRQAGNTIYF
DNA: TGTGCCAGCAGAAGACAGGCTGGAAACACCATATATTTT
J: TRBJ1-3
length: 13
V: TRBV6-1
size: few
D: NA

CDR3: CASSGRDRRDTEAFF
DNA: TGTGCCAGCAGCGGCCGGGACAGGAGGGACACTGAAGCTTTCTTT
J: TRBJ1-1
length: 15
V: TRBV5-6
size: NA
D: TRBD1

CDR3: CASSVERGPLAKNIQYF
DNA: TGTGCCAGCAGCGTGGAGCGGGGCCCACTAGCCAAAAACATTCAGTACTTC
J: TRBJ2-4
length: 17
V: TRBV5-4
size: NA
D: TRBD2

CDR3: CAWTGQVNTEAFF
DNA: TGTGCCTGGACGGGACAAGTGAACACTGAAGCTTTCTTT
J: TRBJ1-1
length: 13
V: TRBV30
size: few
D: NA

CDR3: CASSLFGGLEETQYF
DNA: TGTGCCAGCAGCTTGTTCGGGGGCCTAGAAGAGACCCAGTACTTC
J: TRBJ2-5
length: 15
V: TRBV11-2
size: NA
D: NA

CDR3: CASRPTGGADTQYF
DNA: TGTGCCAGCAGGCCAACGGGGGGCGCAGATACGCAGTATTTT
J: TRBJ2-3
length: 14
V: TRBV6-6
size: NA
D: NA

CDR3: CASSYSGTPTTDTQYF
DNA: TGTGCCAGCAGTTACTCCGGGACACCCACCACAGATACGCAGTATTTT
J: TRBJ2-3
length: 16
V: TRBV6-5
size: NA
D: NA

CDR3: CASSPPGLARAQETQYF
DNA: TGTGCCAGCTCACCACCGGGTCTAGCGAGAGCCCAAGAGACCCAGTACTTC
J: TRBJ2-5
length: 17
V: TRBV18
size: once
D: NA

CDR3: CASWDSTRALYF
DNA: TGTGCCAGCTGGGACAGTACACGAGCATTGTACTTC
J: TRBJ2-7
length: 12
V: TRBV28
size: NA
D: TRBD1

CDR3: CASSSSGGEADTQYF
DNA: TGCGCCAGCAGCTCAAGCGGGGGGGAGGCAGATACGCAGTATTTT
J: TRBJ2-3
length: 15
V: TRBV5-1
size: NA
D: TRBD2

CDR3: CASRSGDRETQYF
DNA: TGTGCCAGTAGGTCAGGGGATAGGGAGACCCAGTACTTC
J: TRBJ2-5
length: 13
V: TRBV19
size: NA
D: NA

CDR3: CASRRPGLAGYNEQFF
DNA: TGTGCCAGCAGGAGACCGGGACTAGCGGGCTACAATGAGCAGTTCTTC
J: TRBJ2-1
length: 16
V: TRBV2
size: once
D: TRBD2

CDR3: CASSFGLAFNEQFF
DNA: TGTGCCAGCAGCTTCGGACTAGCATTCAATGAGCAGTTCTTC
J: TRBJ2-1
length: 14
V: TRBV7-2
size: NA
D: TRBD2

CDR3: CASSWSRDRVKPYEQYF
DNA: TGTGCCAGCAGCTGGTCCCGGGACAGGGTCAAACCCTACGAGCAGTACTTC
J: TRBJ2-7
length: 17
V: TRBV7-9
size: NA
D: TRBD1

CDR3: CASSICRDRVMSDTEAFF
DNA: TGTGCCAGCAGCATTTGTAGGGACAGGGTAATGTCAGACACTGAAGCTTTCTTT
J: TRBJ1-1
length: 18
V: TRBV21-1
size: NA
D: NA

CDR3: CAWSRQGDQPQHF
DNA: TGTGCCTGGAGCCGACAGGGGGATCAGCCCCAGCATTTT
J: TRBJ1-5
length: 13
V: TRBV30
size: NA
D: TRBD1

CDR3: CASSKVGRGMNTEAFF
DNA: TGTGCCAGCAGCAAAGTCGGACGGGGGATGAACACTGAAGCTTTCTTT
J: TRBJ1-1
length: 16
V: TRBV7-8
size: NA
D: NA

CDR3: CASSPLGTGSSTDTQYF
DNA: TGTGCCAGCTCACCACTGGGGACAGGCTCTAGCACAGATACGCAGTATTTT
J: TRBJ2-3
length: 17
V: TRBV18
size: NA
D: TRBD1

CDR3: CASSLAEGGPTDTQYF
DNA: TGTGCCAGCAGCTTAGCCGAAGGGGGACCCACAGATACGCAGTATTTT
J: TRBJ2-3
length: 16
V: TRBV7-9
size: NA
D: NA

CDR3: CASTAGVNLNYGYTF
DNA: TGTGCCAGCACTGCAGGGGTTAACTTGAACTATGGCTACACCTTC
J: TRBJ1-2
length: 15
V: TRBV2
size: NA
D: NA

CDR3: CASSLGGTKSGNTIYF
DNA: TGTGCCAGCAGCTTAGGTGGCACGAAGTCTGGAAACACCATATATTTT
J: TRBJ1-3
length: 16
V: TRBV7-6
size: NA
D: NA